This TCR beta chain was profiled in a study of cytomegalovirus exposure and HLA in healthy donors. Study-level information: Within an early data release were 80 million to 90 million unique TCRs drawn from HLA-typed donors.

Study-wide findings and caveats: Sequencing likely produced, as an artifact, a cluster of highly shared sequence variants.

Researchers ran the PCR with 60 Vbeta and 13 Jbeta primers. Repertoires were generated with immunoSEQ multiplex PCR, while TCRdb's copy carries only in-frame clones and drops some. The profile shows 250,000 to 350,000 clones, around two thirds of them singletons. This clone was observed a handful of times. Antigen specificity is unknown. Sequenced sample: PBMCs. The clonotype was recovered from a female donor in good health and CMV-seronegative.

DNA for the CDR3: TGTGCCAGCAGGCACCTACAGGGATGGGGCACAGATACGCAGTATTTT. As protein: CASRHLQGWGTDTQYF. V usage is TRBV7-9 and J usage is TRBJ2-3; possibly TRBD1 for D (6 bases). Germline V CDR1 and CDR2: SEHNR, FQNEAQ (reference sequence). Trimming cost V 6 bases and J 1 base, with 17 bases left between them. The CDR3 consists of 16 residues.